The 20 T cell receptor beta chains in this list originate from one sample, sequenced in a study of T cells in Graves' hyperthyroidism and ophthalmopathy. Amplification of TCR beta CDR3 regions used RNA as the template. Carried out on the TCR CDR3, a first-round RT-PCR used the HTBI primer set. MiXCR was run by TCRdb on the multiplex PCR reads, yielding one entry per CDR3 protein. The repertoire consists of some 550,000 distinct CDR3 sequences, with more than 20% occurring once and the leading ten covering roughly 29%. Sequences were obtained from blood. These receptors were collected from a man younger than 35 with Graves' hyperthyroidism.

This clonotype was observed many times. In DNA form, the CDR3 reads TGTGCCAGCAGTGAAGCAGGACACAACACTGAAGCTTTCTTT. This translates into CASSEAGHNTEAFF. The chain uses TRBV6-1 and TRBJ1-1; D might be TRBD1 (5 bases). V lost 0 bases, J lost 2 bases, and 7 bases lay in between. Germline V gene lookup returns CDR1 MNHNS and CDR2 SASEGT. The length of the CDR3 is 14 residues.

This clonotype came up many times. The chain joins TRBV6-1 to TRBJ1-1; the match to TRBD1 covers 7 bases. There are 15 residues in the CDR3. Germline CDR1 and CDR2: MNHNS and SASEGT. Germline trimming cut 6 bases from V and 0 bases from J; bases unmatched to any gene: 7. CDR3 DNA: TGTGCCAGCAGCGACAGGGACTCGCTGAACACTGAAGCTTTCTTT. Residues: CASSDRDSLNTEAFF.

This clonotype was observed many times. The V gene is TRBV27, the J gene TRBJ2-7, with TRBD1 matching over 8 bases. Germline CDR1 reads MNHEY; CDR2 reads SMNVEV (reference sequence). After removal of 6 bases from V and 2 bases from J, the junction contained 6 bases not matched to a gene. This CDR3 region has 14 residues. This chain's CDR3 is CASRLGQGPYEQYF. CDR3 DNA: TGTGCCAGCAGATTAGGACAGGGTCCCTACGAGCAGTACTTC.

In this sample, this clonotype turned up many times. The chain couples TRBV6-5 to TRBJ2-7; TRBD1 matches at 9 bases. V lost 7 bases to trimming and J lost 3 bases; unmatched junction nucleotides: 7. This CDR3 spans 14 amino acids. In germline, CDR1 is MNHEY, CDR2 SVGAGI. DNA of the CDR3: TGTGCCAGCACTCCGGGACAGGGTCACTACGAGCAGTACTTC. It codes for CASTPGQGHYEQYF.

This clonotype was picked up a small number of times. V and J are TRBV10-3 and TRBJ2-2; D tentatively fits TRBD1 or TRBD2 (5 bases each). V was trimmed by 2 bases and J by 7 bases, leaving 17 bases between them. Germline V lookup: CDR1 ENHRY, CDR2 SYGVKD. The CDR3 runs to 16 residues. CDR3 in amino acids: CAISENPGPTDGELFF. As DNA, the CDR3 is TGTGCCATCAGTGAGAATCCGGGACCCACGGACGGGGAGCTGTTTTTT.

As regards this clonotype: As the CDR3 is not closed by the conserved phenylalanine or tryptophan, this likely results from a read error. V gene TRBV2 combines with J gene TRBJ1-5; the D gene is possibly TRBD1 (6 bases). In germline, CDR1 is SNHLY, CDR2 FYNNEI. V lost 6 bases, J lost 0 bases, and 15 bases lay in between. This CDR3 has 16 amino acids. CDR3 sequence reads: CASRKTDRYSNQPQHL. The CDR3 nucleotides are TGTGCCAGCAGAAAAACCGACAGGTATAGCAATCAGCCCCAGCATCTT.

In its sample, this clonotype was seen many times. This chain connects TRBV5-1 to TRBJ1-3; D gene unclear. The CDR3 has 15 amino acids. V lost 0 bases and J lost 0, with 7 bases in between. Per the germline V gene, CDR1 is SGHRS and CDR2 is YFSETQ. Here the CDR3 reads CASSLDSYSGNTIYF. Here the CDR3 DNA reads TGCGCCAGCAGCTTGGATTCATACTCTGGAAACACCATATATTTT.

The chain is built from TRBV12-5 and TRBJ2-2; 9 bases match TRBD1. The V and J ends lost 5 bases and 5 bases, in that order; junction bases with no gene match: 6. Per the germline V gene, CDR1 is LGHNT and CDR2 is FRNRAP. This CDR3 has 15 amino acids. CDR3 nucleotides: TGTGCTAGTGGTAAAGGGACAGGGCGGACCGGGGAGCTGTTTTTT. Its protein product is CASGKGTGRTGELFF.

This clonotype was picked up many times. The chain uses TRBV6-5 and TRBJ1-3; a weak D match, TRBD1 (5 bases). Germline assignment: CDR1 MNHEY and CDR2 SVGAGI. V was cut by 5 bases and J by 4 bases, with 15 bases left in between. The CDR3 consists of 15 residues. CDR3 sequence reads: CASSILQDLGNTIYF. CDR3 DNA sequence: TGTGCCAGCAGTATACTACAGGACTTGGGAAACACCATATATTTT.

This clonotype was counted at least ten times. The J gene is TRBJ2-7, the V gene TRBV12-3 or TRBV12-4, with unresolved D. CDR3 size: 12 residues. V shed 3 bases and J shed 6 bases, with 9 bases lying between them. DNA for the CDR3: TGTGCCAGCAGTTTTCCGGTCCCCGAGCAGTACTTC. Translating it yields CASSFPVPEQYF.

The rearrangement uses TRBV27 and TRBJ2-2, with TRBD1 as a possible D gene (6 bases). The CDR3 is 16 amino acids. Deletions cut 6 bases from V and 6 bases from J, with 20 bases between. Looked up from germline, CDR1 is MNHEY and CDR2 is SMNVEV (reference sequence). In nucleotides, the CDR3 is TGTGCCAGCAGCCCGATTGGGGACATTGGCGCCGGGGAGCTGTTTTTT. This codes for CASSPIGDIGAGELFF.

This chain joins TRBV12-3 or TRBV12-4 and TRBJ1-1; 10 bases fit TRBD1. The length of the CDR3 is 15 residues. With V trimmed by 6 bases and J by 4 bases, 8 bases remained unmatched. The chain's CDR3 is CASRPLTGGLTEAFF. Written as DNA, the CDR3 is TGTGCCAGCAGACCCTTGACAGGGGGCCTCACTGAAGCTTTCTTT.

The V call is TRBV12-3 or TRBV12-4, the J call TRBJ1-1; no clear D. V dropped 6 bases and J dropped 1 base, with 12 bases sitting between them. The CDR3 totals 14 residues. CDR3 bases: TGTGCCAGCAGGACCAGGACGGCGAACACTGAAGCTTTCTTT. Translated, it gives CASRTRTANTEAFF.

The rearrangement joins TRBV7-2 to TRBJ2-2; TRBD2 agrees at 8 bases. V lost 5 bases and J lost 5; bases outside the gene matches: 4. Per the germline V gene, CDR1 is SGHTA and CDR2 is FQGNSA. The CDR3 is 14 residues long. CDR3 in DNA: TGTGCCAGCAGCCGGGGGGGCTGGACCGGGGAGCTGTTTTTT. This codes for CASSRGGWTGELFF.

There are a few counts of this clonotype. The chain combines TRBV30 with TRBJ1-5; tentatively, D is TRBD1 (6 bases). The V end was cut by 0 bases, the J end by 7 bases, with 7 bases between. The germline CDR1 and CDR2 sequences are GTSNPN and SVGIG (reference sequence). This CDR3 is 12 amino acids long. The CDR3 bases are TGTGCCTGGAGTGTAGGGGGGCAGCCCCAGCATTTT. Amino acid sequence: CAWSVGGQPQHF. The entire variable domain, with the rest obtained from reference TRBV30 and TRBJ1-5, is as follows: SQTIHQWPATLVQPVGSPLSLECTVEGTSNPNLYWYRQAAGRGLQLLFYSVGIGQISSEVPQNLSASRPQDRQFILSSKKLLLSDSGFYLCAWSVGGQPQHFGDGTRLSIL.

This clonotype occurred many times. The chain combines TRBV28 with TRBJ2-7; 7 bases match TRBD1. Germline CDR1 reads MDHEN; CDR2 reads SYDVKM. The CDR3 has 12 residues. V was pared by 8 bases and J by 2 bases, with 3 bases of the junction left unmatched. In DNA form, the CDR3 reads TGTGCCAGCTTTGACAGGGCCTACGAGCAGTACTTC. Translated, it gives CASFDRAYEQYF.

This clonotype was observed at least ten times. The chain is built from TRBV6-1 and TRBJ2-7, with 9 positions matching TRBD1. Trimming took 6 bases from V and 5 from J; bases not matched to a gene: 11. The germline V gene encodes CDR1 MNHNS and CDR2 SASEGT. The CDR3 is 15 residues long. The CDR3 reads CASSFLGQGVDEQYF. CDR3 in DNA: TGTGCCAGCAGCTTTTTGGGACAGGGAGTGGACGAGCAGTACTTC.

This clonotype appeared many times. This rearrangement joins TRBV30 to TRBJ1-2, with D unresolved. The CDR3 has 14 amino acids. With 0 bases removed from V and 3 bases from J, the gap between germline ends came to 11 bases. Germline assignment: CDR1 GTSNPN and CDR2 SVGIG (reference sequence). The CDR3 is CAWSVQGRYYGYTF. In DNA form, the CDR3 reads TGTGCCTGGAGTGTCCAAGGCAGGTACTATGGCTACACCTTC.

This clonotype was seen more than once but under ten times. The chain recombines TRBV4-1 with TRBJ1-2; TRBD1 matches 10 bases. The length of the CDR3 is 14 residues. J lost 4 bases, V lost 6 bases, and 5 bases had no gene match. The V gene's germline CDR1 is MGHRA and CDR2 YSYEKL. DNA of the CDR3: TGCGCCAGCAGTCGGACAGGGGGTCGCTATGGCTACACCTTC. The encoded protein is CASSRTGGRYGYTF.

In this sample, this clonotype turned up many times. The chain employs TRBV25-1 and TRBJ1-3; D perhaps matches TRBD1 (5 bases). Trimming pared 4 bases from V and 0 bases from J, leaving 13 bases between. CDR1 is MGHDK, CDR2 SYGVNS, per germline. The CDR3 loop spans 16 amino acids. DNA of the CDR3: TGTGCCAGCAGTGCCACGCAGGGAAGCTCTGGAAACACCATATATTTT. It is translated as CASSATQGSSGNTIYF.